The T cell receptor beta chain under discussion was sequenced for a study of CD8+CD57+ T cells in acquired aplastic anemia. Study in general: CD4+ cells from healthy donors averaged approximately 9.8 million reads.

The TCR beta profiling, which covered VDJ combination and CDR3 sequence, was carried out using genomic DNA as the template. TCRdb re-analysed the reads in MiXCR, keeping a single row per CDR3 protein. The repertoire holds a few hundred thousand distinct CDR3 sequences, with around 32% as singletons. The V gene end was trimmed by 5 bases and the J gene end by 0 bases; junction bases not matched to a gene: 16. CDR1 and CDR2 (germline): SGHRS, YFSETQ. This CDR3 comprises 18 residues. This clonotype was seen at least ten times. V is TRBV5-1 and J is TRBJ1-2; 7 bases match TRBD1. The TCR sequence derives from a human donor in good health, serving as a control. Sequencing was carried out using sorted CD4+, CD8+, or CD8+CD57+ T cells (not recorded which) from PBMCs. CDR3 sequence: CASSHAGTDLHANYGYTF. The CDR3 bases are TGCGCCAGCAGTCATGCCGGGACAGACTTACATGCTAACTATGGCTACACCTTC.